This record covers a single T cell receptor (beta chain). This entry comes from a study of blood T cell repertoires in COVID-19. From germline, CDR1 is SGHKS and CDR2 YYEKEE (reference sequence). There are 15 residues in the CDR3. With 2 bases clipped from V and 4 bases from J, the junction kept 6 bases outside the gene matches. Sequencing used immunoSEQ multiplex PCR; TCRdb keeps in-frame clones, though not all of them. The sample records roughly 300,000 clones, 85% to 90% being singletons. This clonotype originated in a young woman with COVID-19, enrolled during active disease. Material: peripheral blood. The rearrangement links TRBV5-5 to TRBJ2-1; TRBD1 matches 7 bases. The DNA for the CDR3 is TGTGCCAGCAGCTTAGACAGGGCCACTTACAATGAGCAGTTCTTC. Amino acid sequence: CASSLDRATYNEQFF.